This T cell receptor beta chain was found in a study of blood T cell repertoires in COVID-19. Study background: Specimens from acute and convalescent COVID-19 originated in the United States, Italy and Spain. In each case, the material was cDNA or gDNA derived from T cells, B-cell-depleted T cells, or PBMCs.

V lost 6 bases to trimming and J lost 2 bases; unmatched junction nucleotides: 3. Germline CDR1 is MNHEY and CDR2 is SVGAGI. The CDR3 contains 13 residues. Per the original methods: The assay estimated nucleated cells by amplifying reference gene primers. Assay used: immunoSEQ multiplex PCR; TCRdb lists only in-frame clones, some missing. That table is the source of V, J and clone size, and D and trimming were worked out from the DNA. The sample records 55,000 to 75,000 clones, more than 60% being singletons. This chain links TRBV6-5 with TRBJ1-2, with 7 bases that match TRBD1. Input material: peripheral blood. The clonotype comes from a man aged 55-75 years with acute or convalescent COVID-19. CDR3 DNA: TGTGCCAGCAGGACAGGGCTCAACTATGGCTACACCTTC. This codes for CASRTGLNYGYTF.